This is a list of T cell receptor beta chains from one sample in a study of T cells in tumors after PD-1 blockade. The assay was immunoSEQ multiplex PCR, and TCRdb's table has in-frame clones only and misses some. This sample has approximately 47,000 clones; roughly 80% occur once, and the top ten carry approximately 4%. Specimen: PBMCs, collected before anti-PD-1 treatment. The receptors shown here come from a human donor with basal cell carcinoma. The CDR3 runs from the conserved cysteine through the conserved F or W. Each record gives: J gene, clone size, CDR3 length, D gene, V gene, CDR3 DNA, CDR3 protein. A D gene is named only where the DNA matches it firmly. Rows may omit the clone size; those that give it use once, few, many or a size class.

>TRBJ1-5|NA|18|NA|TRBV6-1
TGTGCCAGCAGTGAAGCGAACCGGATTTGGGAAAGCAATCAGCCCCAGCATTTT
CASSEANRIWESNQPQHF
>TRBJ2-3|NA|13|NA|TRBV6-6
TGTGCCAGCAGTTACCTGGTTACAGATACGCAGTATTTT
CASSYLVTDTQYF
>TRBJ2-7|NA|14|NA|TRBV7-8
TGTGCCAGCAGCTTATGGGACTCTGCCTACGAGCAGTACTTC
CASSLWDSAYEQYF
>TRBJ1-1|NA|15|NA|TRBV19
TGTGCCAGTAGCAAGCAAATCCTAGTTGGGACTGAAGCTTTCTTT
CASSKQILVGTEAFF
>TRBJ2-7|few|16|TRBD2|TRBV13
TGTGCCAGCAGCCAGAGAAACAGCGGGGCCATCTACGAGCAGTACTTC
CASSQRNSGAIYEQYF
>TRBJ2-2|NA|16|NA|TRBV9
TGTGCCAGCAGCGTAGGAGTGGGGGGCTACACCGGGGAGCTGTTTTTT
CASSVGVGGYTGELFF
>TRBJ2-5|once|16|TRBD2|TRBV4-1
TGCGCCAGCAGCCAGACTAGCGGGGGGACACAAGAGACCCAGTACTTC
CASSQTSGGTQETQYF
>TRBJ1-5|few|15|TRBD1|TRBV28
TGTGCCAGCAGTTTAATCGGGCAGGGGGGTCAGCCCCAGCATTTT
CASSLIGQGGQPQHF
>TRBJ2-7|NA|19|NA|TRBV4-2
TGTGCCAGCAGCCAAGCTTATTCGGTCGGTTACGGGAGCTCCTACGAGCAGTACTTC
CASSQAYSVGYGSSYEQYF
>TRBJ1-2|few|13|NA|TRBV7-9
TGTGCCAGCAGCGAAAGGACAGCTTATGGCTACACCTTC
CASSERTAYGYTF
>TRBJ1-6|NA|17|NA|TRBV30
TGTGCCGGGGTGCAGGGTAAACAGAGCTCCTATAATTCACCCCTCCACTTT
CAGVQGKQSSYNSPLHF
>TRBJ1-1|NA|13|NA|TRBV14
TGTGCCAGCAGGATAGCACCGAACACTGAAGCTTTCTTT
CASRIAPNTEAFF
>TRBJ1-5|few|14|TRBD1|TRBV2
TGTGCCAGCAGTATGACAGGGGAAAATCAGCCCCAGCATTTT
CASSMTGENQPQHF
>TRBJ2-7|NA|13|TRBD1|TRBV19
TGTGCCAGTAGGATGACAGGGACCTACGAGCAGTACTTC
CASRMTGTYEQYF
>TRBJ1-1|NA|14|NA|TRBV19
TGTGCCAGTAGTATGAGGATGTCCTTCGTCGAAGCTTTCTTT
CASSMRMSFVEAFF
>TRBJ1-1|few|15|TRBD1|TRBV7-6
TGTGCCAGCAGCTCGGGACAGGGCATGAACACTGAAGCTTTCTTT
CASSSGQGMNTEAFF
>TRBJ2-5|NA|15|TRBD2|TRBV6-1
TGTGCCAGCAGTGAAGGAGGAGCGGGGGCGGAGACCCAGTACTTC
CASSEGGAGAETQYF
>TRBJ1-4|NA|16|TRBD1|TRBV4-2
TGTGCCAGCAGCCAAGATATCGCAGGGGGTAATGAAAAACTGTTTTTT
CASSQDIAGGNEKLFF
>TRBJ2-7|medium-sized|16|TRBD2|TRBV27
TGTGCCAGCAGTACAGGGAGACTAGCGGGGGGACACGAGCAGTACTTC
CASSTGRLAGGHEQYF